This T cell receptor (beta chain) was captured in a study of shared clonotypes between healthy human individuals. Study overall: There were three CD4 naive, three CD4 memory, two CD8 naive and one CD8 memory plates per donor. Study findings and constraints: On the whole, naive subsets had larger estimated richness than memory subsets had.

V lost 3 bases, J lost 1 base, and 10 bases lay in between. The CDR3 loop spans 14 amino acids. Germline V gene lookup returns CDR1 SNHLY and CDR2 FYNNEI. As regards this clone: The antigen is not known.

In the sorted-subset replicate PCRs, 200 ng DNA, 25,000 to 30,000 T cell genomes, was used. The assay was immunoSEQ multiplex PCR, and TCRdb's table has in-frame clones only and misses some. Here the sample spans over a million clones, 75% to 85% being singletons. Sequenced material: memory CD4+ T cells from PBMCs. Subset specified: CD45RA-negative fraction. The V and J genes are TRBV2 and TRBJ2-7; D is unclear. This sequence was found in a man in his late teens or twenties in good health. Some clones in this sample may be carry-over from other donors' samples. In nucleotides, the CDR3 is TGTGCCAGCAGTGACCGGACGTATTCCTACGAGCAGTACTTC. Protein: CASSDRTYSYEQYF.